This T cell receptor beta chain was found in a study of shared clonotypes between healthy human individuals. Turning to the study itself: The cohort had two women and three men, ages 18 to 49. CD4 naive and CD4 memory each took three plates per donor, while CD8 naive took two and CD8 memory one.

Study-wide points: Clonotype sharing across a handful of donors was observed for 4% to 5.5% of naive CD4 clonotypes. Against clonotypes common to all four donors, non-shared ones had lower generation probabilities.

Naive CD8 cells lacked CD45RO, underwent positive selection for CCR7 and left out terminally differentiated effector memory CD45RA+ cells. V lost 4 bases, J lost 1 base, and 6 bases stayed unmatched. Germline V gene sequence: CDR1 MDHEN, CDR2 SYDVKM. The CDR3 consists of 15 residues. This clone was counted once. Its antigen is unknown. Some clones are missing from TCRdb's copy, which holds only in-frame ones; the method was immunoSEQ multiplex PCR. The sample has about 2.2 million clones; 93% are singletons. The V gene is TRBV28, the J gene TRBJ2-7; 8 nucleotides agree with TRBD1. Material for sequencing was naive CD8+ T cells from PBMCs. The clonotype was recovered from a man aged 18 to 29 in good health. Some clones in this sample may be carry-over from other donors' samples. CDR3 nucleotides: TGTGCCAGCAGTTCCTCGACAGGGGCATCCTACGAGCAGTACTTC. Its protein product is CASSSSTGASYEQYF.